This record covers a single T cell receptor (beta chain). With a much larger clone just one base away, this may be a read error. This sample was taken from a study of control samples from healthy donors and cancer patients. Germline CDR1 and CDR2: GTSNPN and SVGIG (reference sequence). This CDR3 region has 12 residues. Clones were read by immunoSEQ multiplex PCR, and TCRdb kept only the in-frame ones, dropping some. This table holds tens of thousands of clones, approximately 70% found once. The sequencing sample was made of formalin-fixed, paraffin-embedded tissue. This chain links TRBV30 with TRBJ1-5; D call uncertain. This receptor was identified in a male donor with melanoma. The DNA of the CDR3 is TGTGCCTGGAGTACACCAAATCAGTCCCAGCATTTT. Translation gives CAWSTPNQSQHF.